The 16 T cell receptor beta chains listed next were all sequenced from one sample in a study of shared clonotypes between healthy human individuals. Assay used: immunoSEQ multiplex PCR; TCRdb lists only in-frame clones, some missing. The sample holds 650,000 to 800,000 clones; 55% to 75% are singletons and the top ten take more than 1.5%. Source material: memory CD4+ T cells sorted from blood. Specified subset: CD45RA-negative fraction. Receptors originate from a woman under 40 in good health.

Comments on this clone: A single base separates this from a much larger clone, so it may be a read error. The CDR3 region has the DNA TGTGCCAGCAGTCGTAGCGGGAGCTCCTACAATGAGCAGTTCTTC. This sequence encodes CASSRSGSSYNEQFF. This rearrangement joins TRBV9 to TRBJ2-1; 9 bases match TRBD2. CDR1 is SGDLS, CDR2 YYNGEE, per germline. This CDR3 comprises 15 residues. J lost 0 bases, V lost 5 bases, and 3 bases had no gene match.

This clone was observed a few times. The chain links TRBV28 to TRBJ2-3, with 12 bases lining up with TRBD2. The CDR3 is made up of 16 amino acids. J was trimmed by 1 base and V by 5 bases; bases with no gene match: 4. CDR1 is MDHEN and CDR2 is SYDVKM in the germline V gene. The CDR3 DNA reads TGTGCCAGCAGTCGATCTAGCGGGAGGGGCACAGATACGCAGTATTTT. Encoded protein: CASSRSSGRGTDTQYF.

In its sample, this clone was seen once. The rearrangement uses TRBV5-4 and TRBJ2-2, with TRBD2 matching 14 bases. This CDR3 comprises 17 residues. From germline, CDR1 is SGHNT and CDR2 YYREEE (reference sequence). J was trimmed by 5 bases and V by 2 bases; bases with no gene match: 5. CDR3 bases: TGTGCCAGCAGCTTACCAGGGACTAGCGGGAGTACCGGGGAGCTGTTTTTT. Translation: CASSLPGTSGSTGELFF. Variable domain in full (rest from reference TRBV5-4 and TRBJ2-2): ETGVTQSPTHLIKTRGQQVTLRCSSQSGHNTVSWYQQALGQGPQFIFQYYREEENGRGNFPPRFSGLQFPNYSSELNVNALELDDSALYLCASSLPGTSGSTGELFFGEGSRLTVL.

Written as DNA, the CDR3 is TGTGCCACCACCTACGAGCAGTACTTC. It translates to CATTYEQYF. The chain recombines TRBV6-4 with TRBJ2-7, with D unresolved. Trimming removed 10 bases at V and 2 bases at J, with 3 bases between. CDR1 and CDR2 (germline): MRHNA, SNTAGT. This CDR3 spans 9 amino acids.

The V and J genes are TRBV10-2 and TRBJ2-7; tentatively, D is TRBD2 (6 bases). With 2 bases removed from V and 0 bases from J, the gap between germline ends came to 14 bases. The CDR3 totals 16 residues. Germline V gene lookup returns CDR1 WSHSY and CDR2 SAAADI. This chain's CDR3 is CASSEPALGGSYEQYF. CDR3 DNA sequence: TGCGCCAGCAGTGAGCCGGCATTGGGGGGCTCCTACGAGCAGTACTTC.

About this clone itself: Distinct nucleotide sequences in the sample also encode this CDR3. The V gene is TRBV5-1, the J gene TRBJ1-2, with D perhaps matching TRBD1 (5 bases). This CDR3 has 13 residues. Germline values: CDR1 SGHRS, CDR2 YFSETQ. Deletions cut 1 base from V and 5 bases from J, with 9 bases between. The CDR3 protein is CASSLSGGYGYTF. In nucleotides, the CDR3 is TGCGCCAGCAGCTTGTCCGGGGGATATGGCTACACCTTC.

The J gene is TRBJ1-2, the V gene TRBV11-2; TRBD1 matches at 8 bases. Germline V gene data show CDR1 as SGHAT and CDR2 as FQNNGV. CDR3 length: 13 residues. The trim removed 9 bases at V and 4 bases at J, leaving 7 bases unmatched. The CDR3 loop is CAREQGDGYGYTF. Written as DNA, the CDR3 is TGTGCCAGAGAACAGGGGGACGGCTATGGCTACACCTTC.

A word on this clone: This sample also contains other DNA sequences that code for the same CDR3. The chain carries TRBV7-9 and TRBJ2-7, with D unclear. The germline V and J ends were trimmed by 5 bases and 0 bases, with 5 bases remaining between them. The CDR3 contains 12 residues. From germline, CDR1 is SEHNR and CDR2 FQNEAQ (reference sequence). CDR3 in amino acids: CASSQSSYEQYF. The CDR3 DNA sequence: TGTGCCAGCAGCCAGAGCTCCTACGAGCAGTACTTC.

This clone was found a few times. This chain joins TRBV6-4 and TRBJ2-2; D is tentatively TRBD1 or TRBD2 (6 bases each). The CDR3 has 17 residues. Trimming pared 8 bases from V and 6 bases from J, leaving 25 bases between. Per germline, CDR1 MRHNA and CDR2 SNTAGT. The CDR3 DNA is TGTGCCAGCGTCAGTCATAGGGGTCCAGGGGAGGCCGGGGAGCTGTTTTTT. Translation gives CASVSHRGPGEAGELFF.

The chain couples TRBV2 to TRBJ1-5; 9 nucleotides match TRBD1. J was trimmed by 3 bases and V by 6 bases; bases with no gene match: 3. Germline CDR1 reads SNHLY; CDR2 reads FYNNEI. This CDR3 spans 14 amino acids. CDR3: CASRRDRDNQPQHF. The CDR3 DNA reads as TGTGCCAGCAGGAGGGACAGGGACAATCAGCCCCAGCATTTT.

The chain combines TRBV19 with TRBJ2-2; D might be TRBD2 (6 bases). The CDR3 is 17 amino acids. V was cut by 3 bases and J by 5 bases, with 19 bases left in between. Looked up from germline, CDR1 is LNHDA and CDR2 is SQIVND (reference sequence). The CDR3 region is CASSMTGVITGTGELFF. The CDR3 DNA sequence: TGTGCCAGTAGTATGACGGGGGTGATCACGGGAACCGGGGAGCTGTTTTTT.

The chain links TRBV18 to TRBJ2-1; D possibly corresponds to TRBD2 (5 bases). Germline V gives CDR1 KGHSH, CDR2 LQKENI. This CDR3 is 16 amino acids long. Trimming stripped 1 base from V and 4 bases from J, with 14 bases between. The CDR3 region is CASSPRLAIDYNEQFF. CDR3 in DNA: TGTGCCAGCTCACCACGGTTAGCGATTGATTACAATGAGCAGTTCTTC.

The chain recombines TRBV28 with TRBJ1-1, with 11 bases aligning to TRBD1. The germline V gene encodes CDR1 MDHEN and CDR2 SYDVKM. The ends lost 10 bases at V and 1 base at J; junction bases unmatched: 14. This CDR3 has 17 residues. The CDR3 coding sequence is TGTGCCATCCTACCCGGGACAGGGGGTTTATCGAACACTGAAGCTTTCTTT. Protein product: CAILPGTGGLSNTEAFF.

V is TRBV2 and J is TRBJ2-1; D unclear. The V gene lost 1 base and the J gene lost 12 bases, with 10 bases spanning the gap. Germline V gene data show CDR1 as SNHLY and CDR2 as FYNNEI. This CDR3 region has 12 residues. The CDR3 region has the DNA TGTGCCAGCAGTGAAGAAACCCGAGCGCAGTTCTTC. Translated: CASSEETRAQFF.

The chain carries TRBV18 and TRBJ2-1; the D is unclear. The CDR3 is 13 amino acids. CDR1 KGHSH and CDR2 LQKENI come from the germline V gene. Trimming left V 5 bases short and J 10 bases short, with 15 bases between. The CDR3 spells CASSAPSGWEQFF. The CDR3 DNA is TGTGCCAGCTCAGCCCCGTCTGGGTGGGAGCAGTTCTTC.

This rearrangement joins TRBV2 to TRBJ2-5; D is ambiguous. This CDR3 contains 12 residues. Trimming cost V 3 bases and J 11 bases, with 13 bases left between them. Germline CDR1 reads SNHLY; CDR2 reads FYNNEI. The CDR3 sequence: CASSEELGQQYF. Here the CDR3 DNA reads TGTGCCAGCAGTGAGGAGTTGGGTCAGCAGTACTTC.